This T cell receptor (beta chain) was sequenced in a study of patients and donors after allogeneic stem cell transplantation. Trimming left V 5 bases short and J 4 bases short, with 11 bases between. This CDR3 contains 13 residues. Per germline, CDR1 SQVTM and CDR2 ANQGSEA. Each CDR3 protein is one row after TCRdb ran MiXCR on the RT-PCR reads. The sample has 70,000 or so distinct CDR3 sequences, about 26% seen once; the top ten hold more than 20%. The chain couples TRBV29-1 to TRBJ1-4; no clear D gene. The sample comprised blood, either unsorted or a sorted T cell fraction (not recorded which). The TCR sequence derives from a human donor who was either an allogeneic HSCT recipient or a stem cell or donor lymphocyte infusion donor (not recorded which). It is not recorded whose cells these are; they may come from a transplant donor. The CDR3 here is CSVRAPDNEKLFF. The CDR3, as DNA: TGCAGCGTTCGGGCCCCGGATAATGAAAAACTGTTTTTT.